These 20 T cell receptor beta chains share one sample of origin, sequenced in a study of cytomegalovirus exposure and HLA in healthy donors. Primers: 60 Vbeta forward and 13 Jbeta reverse. Some clones are missing from TCRdb's copy, which holds only in-frame ones; the method was immunoSEQ multiplex PCR. There are tens of thousands of clones in the sample; nearly 80% occur only once, and 5.5% to 7.5% lies in the top ten. The source material was PBMCs. These TCRs come from a female donor in good health and CMV-seronegative.

CDR3 loop: CASSSGDRPTVEQYF. CDR3 DNA sequence: TGTGCCAGCAGCTCGGGGGACCGACCGACTGTGGAGCAGTACTTC. The rearrangement joins TRBV7-2 to TRBJ2-7, with D possibly TRBD2 on 6 matching bases. The ends were cut back, 4 bases at V and 7 bases at J, with 20 bases in the middle. The CDR3 covers 15 residues. CDR1 is SGHTA, CDR2 FQGNSA, per germline. Using reference TRBV7-2 and TRBJ2-7 for the parts outside the CDR3, the full variable domain is GAGVSQSPSNKVTEKGKDVELRCDPISGHTALYWYRQSLGQGLEFLIYFQGNSAPDKSGLPSDRFSAERTGGSVSTLTIQRTQQEDSAVYLCASSSGDRPTVEQYFGPGTRLTVT.

V is TRBV5-1 and J is TRBJ2-7, with D possibly matching TRBD2 (5 bases). The germline gives CDR1 SGHRS, CDR2 YFSETQ. The CDR3 is 14 amino acids. Trimming pared 4 bases from V and 2 bases from J, leaving 13 bases between. The CDR3 sequence: CASSPSGLAYEQYF. The CDR3 coding sequence is TGCGCCAGCAGCCCCTCCGGACTTGCCTACGAGCAGTACTTC.

The chain has TRBV5-6 and TRBJ2-7; weak D call: TRBD1 (6 bases). This CDR3 spans 15 amino acids. Trimming removed 4 bases at V and 1 base at J, with 15 bases between. The germline gives CDR1 SGHDT, CDR2 YYEEEE. The CDR3 DNA reads TGTGCCAGCAGCCTCTACAGGGCCACGTCCTACGAGCAGTACTTC. This codes for CASSLYRATSYEQYF.

The chain employs TRBV19 and TRBJ2-1; 10 bases match TRBD2. V trimming: 4 bases; J trimming: 6 bases; junction bases outside the gene matches: 9. This CDR3 region has 16 residues. Germline CDR1 is LNHDA and CDR2 is SQIVND (reference sequence). The CDR3 DNA reads as TGTGCCAGTAGTAAGTCTCCAGCGGGAGGGGGCAATGAGCAGTTCTTC. It codes for CASSKSPAGGGNEQFF.

V and J are TRBV27 and TRBJ1-2; TRBD1 might be the D (5 bases). In germline, CDR1 is MNHEY, CDR2 SMNVEV (reference sequence). V lost 2 bases and J 4 bases, leaving 11 bases between the germline ends. This CDR3 is built from 14 residues. The CDR3 loop reads CASSLQGLGYGYTF. CDR3 bases: TGTGCCAGCAGTTTACAGGGTTTGGGCTATGGCTACACCTTC.

This chain uses TRBV11-3 with TRBJ2-5, with 7 bases matching TRBD1. The V gene's germline CDR1 is SGHNT and CDR2 YENEEA. V gave up 1 base and J gave up 2 bases; unmatched junction bases: 4. This CDR3 is built from 15 residues. Here the CDR3 DNA reads TGTGCCAGCAGCTTAGGAACAGGGGAACAAGAGACCCAGTACTTC. It encodes CASSLGTGEQETQYF.

This clone was observed a handful of times. The rearrangement joins TRBV4-3 to TRBJ2-7; a weak D match, TRBD1 (5 bases). Looked up from germline, CDR1 is LGHNA and CDR2 is YSLEER. The length of the CDR3 is 14 residues. With 0 bases removed from V and 4 bases from J, the gap between germline ends came to 10 bases. The CDR3 nucleotides are TGCGCCAGCAGCCAAGATACAGGAGAATACGAGCAGTACTTC. The encoded protein is CASSQDTGEYEQYF.

This chain links TRBV29-1 with TRBJ1-1; D is unclear. Germline CDR1 SQVTM, CDR2 ANQGSEA. The CDR3 has 13 amino acids. V lost 2 bases to trimming and J lost 2 bases, with 9 bases between them. In DNA form, the CDR3 reads TGCAGCGTTGAACTGAGCACCAACACTGAAGCTTTCTTT. This encodes CSVELSTNTEAFF. The whole variable domain, remainder taken from reference TRBV29-1 and TRBJ1-1, is SAVISQKPSRDICQRGTSLTIQCQVDSQVTMMFWYRQQPGQSLTLIATANQGSEATYESGFVIDKFPISRPNLTFSTLTVSNMSPEDSSIYLCSVELSTNTEAFFGQGTRLTVV.

This chain connects TRBV29-1 to TRBJ2-7; 8 bases map to TRBD1. CDR3 size: 14 residues. With V trimmed by 4 bases and J by 1 base, 6 bases remained unmatched. Germline V gene sequence: CDR1 SQVTM, CDR2 ANQGSEA. The CDR3 bases are TGCAGCGTTGTGACAGGGGTGGTGTCCTACGAGCAGTACTTC. Translated: CSVVTGVVSYEQYF.

The rearrangement links TRBV6-4 to TRBJ2-7; a weak D match, TRBD1 (6 bases). The CDR3 is made up of 14 amino acids. Looked up from germline, CDR1 is MRHNA and CDR2 is SNTAGT. Trimming pared 7 bases from V and 1 base from J, leaving 14 bases between. The CDR3 DNA follows: TGTGCCAGCACCCGAAGGGGGAATTCCTACGAGCAGTACTTC. This gives the protein CASTRRGNSYEQYF.

V usage is TRBV5-4 and J usage is TRBJ1-6, with D perhaps TRBD1 (6 bases). The V gene's germline CDR1 is SGHNT and CDR2 YYREEE (reference sequence). V lost 3 bases and J 5 bases, leaving 12 bases between the germline ends. CDR3 size: 15 residues. In nucleotides, the CDR3 is TGTGCCAGCAGCTGGGAGGGGGTTAATAATTCACCCCTCCACTTT. Translated, it gives CASSWEGVNNSPLHF.

The chain couples TRBV4-3 to TRBJ2-7; possible D gene TRBD2, 7 bases. V was pared by 0 bases and J by 2 bases, with 14 bases between. The CDR3 covers 16 residues. The germline CDR1 and CDR2 sequences are LGHNA and YSLEER. DNA of the CDR3: TGCGCCAGCAGCCAAGACCTCGGGGGGCGCCCCTACGAGCAGTACTTC. Its protein product is CASSQDLGGRPYEQYF.

The V gene is TRBV2, the J gene TRBJ1-2; D perhaps matches TRBD1 (5 bases). The CDR3 length is 13 residues. Germline-derived CDR1 and CDR2 are SNHLY and FYNNEI. Between the trimmed V and J ends, which lost 1 base and 4 bases, there was a span of 7 bases. CDR3 sequence reads: CASSEGTSYGYTF. CDR3 in DNA: TGTGCCAGCAGTGAAGGGACAAGCTATGGCTACACCTTC.

This clone was found a few times. The chain recombines TRBV30 with TRBJ1-2; no reliable D call. The V gene lost 0 bases and the J gene lost 8 bases, with 16 bases spanning the gap. Germline CDR1 reads GTSNPN; CDR2 reads SVGIG (reference sequence). The length of the CDR3 is 14 residues. In DNA form, the CDR3 reads TGTGCCTGGAGTGTACTAGCGGGCGGGGTGGGCTACACCTTC. It is translated as CAWSVLAGGVGYTF.

This clone was recorded only once. The chain links TRBV11-2 to TRBJ2-7; tentative D call: TRBD1 (5 bases). Germline values: CDR1 SGHAT, CDR2 FQNNGV. The CDR3 covers 15 residues. V was cut by 1 base and J by 3 bases, with 13 bases left in between. CDR3 in DNA: TGTGCCAGCAGCTTAGTCCCCAGGGTAAGCTACGAGCAGTACTTC. It translates to CASSLVPRVSYEQYF. The full variable domain, its missing parts supplied by reference TRBV11-2 and TRBJ2-7, is EAGVAQSPRYKIIEKRQSVAFWCNPISGHATLYWYQQILGQGPKLLIQFQNNGVVDDSQLPKDRFSAERLKGVDSTLKIQPAKLEDSAVYLCASSLVPRVSYEQYFGPGTRLTVT.

The CDR3 region has the DNA TGTGCCAGCAGCCCGCAGGGGGCGCGGGGCTACACCTTC. Encoded protein: CASSPQGARGYTF. The rearrangement uses TRBV5-4 and TRBJ1-2; TRBD1 matches 8 bases. Per the germline V gene, CDR1 is SGHNT and CDR2 is YYREEE (reference sequence). The V segment lost 4 bases and the J segment 8 bases; nucleotides outside the gene matches: 7. CDR3 length: 13 residues. Filled out from reference TRBV5-4 and TRBJ1-2, the complete variable domain reads ETGVTQSPTHLIKTRGQQVTLRCSSQSGHNTVSWYQQALGQGPQFIFQYYREEENGRGNFPPRFSGLQFPNYSSELNVNALELDDSALYLCASSPQGARGYTFGSGTRLTVV.

This chain links TRBV18 with TRBJ2-1, with D possibly being TRBD2 (5 bases). Germline lookup yields CDR1 KGHSH and CDR2 LQKENI. The CDR3 has 11 amino acids. V was clipped by 6 bases and J by 10 bases, with 10 bases between them. For the CDR3, the DNA is TGTGCCAGCTCCCCTACTAGGGAGCAGTTCTTC. As protein: CASSPTREQFF.

The CDR3, as DNA: TGTGCCAGCAGCACACTACAGGGAAGAAGTAACTATGGCTACACCTTC. It is translated as CASSTLQGRSNYGYTF. The chain couples TRBV7-2 to TRBJ1-2, with D possibly matching TRBD1 (6 bases). With 5 bases removed from V and 1 base from J, the gap between germline ends came to 17 bases. Germline values: CDR1 SGHTA, CDR2 FQGNSA. There are 16 residues in the CDR3.

This clone was picked up a small number of times. This rearrangement joins TRBV9 to TRBJ1-1, with D uncertain. Germline V CDR1 and CDR2: SGDLS, YYNGEE. CDR3 length: 14 amino acids. Deletions cut 3 bases from V and 2 bases from J, with 11 bases between. For the CDR3, the DNA is TGTGCCAGCAGCGCCCGTACTGTAAACACTGAAGCTTTCTTT. Translated: CASSARTVNTEAFF.

In its sample, this clone was seen once. The chain recombines TRBV28 with TRBJ1-6; 8 bases are a match to TRBD1. V gave up 6 bases and J gave up 10 bases; unmatched junction bases: 8. Germline CDR1 MDHEN, CDR2 SYDVKM. The CDR3 runs 14 residues. CDR3 bases: TGTGCCAGCAGGCGACAGGGGAGTAGCTCACCCCTCCACTTT. It translates to CASRRQGSSSPLHF.